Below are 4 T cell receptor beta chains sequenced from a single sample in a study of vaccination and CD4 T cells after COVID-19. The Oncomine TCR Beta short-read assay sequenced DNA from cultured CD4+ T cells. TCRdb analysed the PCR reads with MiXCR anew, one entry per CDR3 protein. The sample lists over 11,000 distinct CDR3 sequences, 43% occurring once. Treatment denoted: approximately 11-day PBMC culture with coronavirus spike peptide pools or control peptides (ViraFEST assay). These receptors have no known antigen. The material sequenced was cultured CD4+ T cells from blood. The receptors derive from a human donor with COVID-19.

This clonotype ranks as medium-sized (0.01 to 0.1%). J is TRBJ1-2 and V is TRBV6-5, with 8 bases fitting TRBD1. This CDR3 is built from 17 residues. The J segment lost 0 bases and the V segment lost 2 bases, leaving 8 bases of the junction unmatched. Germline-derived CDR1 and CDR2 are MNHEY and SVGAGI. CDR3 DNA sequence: TGTGCCAGCAGTTACGGACAGGGCCGACATACTAACTATGGCTACACCTTC. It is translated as CASSYGQGRHTNYGYTF.

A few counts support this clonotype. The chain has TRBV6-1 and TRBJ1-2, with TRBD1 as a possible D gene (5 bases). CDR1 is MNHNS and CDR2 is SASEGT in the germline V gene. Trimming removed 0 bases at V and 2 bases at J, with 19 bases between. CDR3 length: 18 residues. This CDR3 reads CASSEALWSGHVNYGYTF. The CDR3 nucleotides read TGTGCCAGCAGTGAAGCGCTATGGTCAGGGCACGTGAACTATGGCTACACCTTC.

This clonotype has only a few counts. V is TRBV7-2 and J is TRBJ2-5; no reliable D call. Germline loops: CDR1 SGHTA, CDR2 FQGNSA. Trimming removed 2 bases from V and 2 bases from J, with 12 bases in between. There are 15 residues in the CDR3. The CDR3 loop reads CASSLLFQNQETQYF. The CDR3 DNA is TGTGCCAGCAGCTTACTGTTTCAGAATCAAGAGACCCAGTACTTC.

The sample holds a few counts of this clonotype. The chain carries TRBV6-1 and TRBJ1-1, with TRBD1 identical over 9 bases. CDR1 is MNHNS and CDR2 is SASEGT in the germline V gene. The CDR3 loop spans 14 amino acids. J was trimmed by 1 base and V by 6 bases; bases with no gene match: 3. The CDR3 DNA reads TGTGCCAGCAGACCGGGACAGGGGAACACTGAAGCTTTCTTT. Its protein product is CASRPGQGNTEAFF.